Sequencing of this TCR beta chain was carried out in a study of Graves' ophthalmopathy and Graves' hyperthyroidism. General study results and limits: Researchers report that a 13-signature model separated ophthalmopathy from stable hyperthyroidism, posting about 88% sensitivity and 81.08% specificity.

Sampling more than 9 ml of fresh peripheral blood provided the PBMCs. Trimming removed 8 bases from V and 3 bases from J, with 11 bases in between. The CDR3 is 13 amino acids. Amplification targeted the TCR beta CDR3 regions, with RNA transcripts as the source material. Amplification began with first-round RT-PCR using HTBI primers, then second-round multiplex PCR was performed. TCRdb reprocessed the multiplex PCR reads with MiXCR, giving one entry per CDR3 protein. The table has more than 300,000 distinct CDR3 sequences, just over 15% seen once. This clonotype was recorded at least ten times. The antigen remains undetermined. The conserved closing phenylalanine or tryptophan is absent in this CDR3, likely reflecting a read error.

The receptor's source is a woman aged 18-35 years with stable Graves' hyperthyroidism. The chain has TRBV12-3 or TRBV12-4 and TRBJ1-5; D is ambiguous. The sequencing sample was made of peripheral blood. CDR3 DNA sequence: TGTGCCAGCTCCGGCCAGATCAATCAGCCCCAGCATCTT. This codes for CASSGQINQPQHL.